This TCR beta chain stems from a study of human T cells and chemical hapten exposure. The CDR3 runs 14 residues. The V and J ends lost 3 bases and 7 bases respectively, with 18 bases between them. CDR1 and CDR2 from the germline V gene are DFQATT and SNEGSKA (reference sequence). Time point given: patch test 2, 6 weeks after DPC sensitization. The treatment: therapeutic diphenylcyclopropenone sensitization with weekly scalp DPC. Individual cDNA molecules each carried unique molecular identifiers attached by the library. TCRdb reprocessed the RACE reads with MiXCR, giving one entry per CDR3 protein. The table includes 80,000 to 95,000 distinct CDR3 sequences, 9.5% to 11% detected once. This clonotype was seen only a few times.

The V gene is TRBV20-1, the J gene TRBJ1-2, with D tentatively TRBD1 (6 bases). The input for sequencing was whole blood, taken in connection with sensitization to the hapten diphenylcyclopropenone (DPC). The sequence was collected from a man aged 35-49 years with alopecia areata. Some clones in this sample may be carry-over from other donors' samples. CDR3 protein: CSASLQAGVRGYTF. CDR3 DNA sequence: TGCAGTGCTAGCCTCCAGGCAGGGGTTCGTGGCTACACCTTC.